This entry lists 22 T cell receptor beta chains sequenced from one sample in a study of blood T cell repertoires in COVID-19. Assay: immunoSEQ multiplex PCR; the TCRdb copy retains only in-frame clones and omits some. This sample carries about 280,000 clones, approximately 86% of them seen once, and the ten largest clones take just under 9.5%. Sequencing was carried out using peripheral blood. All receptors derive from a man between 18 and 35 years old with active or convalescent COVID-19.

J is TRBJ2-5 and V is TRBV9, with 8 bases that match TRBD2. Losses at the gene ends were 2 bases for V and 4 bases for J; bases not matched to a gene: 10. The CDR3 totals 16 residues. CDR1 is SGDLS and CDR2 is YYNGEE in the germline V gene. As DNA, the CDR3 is TGTGCCAGCAGCGTCTCAAGACTAGCGAGGGCAGAGACCCAGTACTTC. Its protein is CASSVSRLARAETQYF. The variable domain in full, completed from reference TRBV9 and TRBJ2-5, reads DSGVTQTPKHLITATGQRVTLRCSPRSGDLSVYWYQQSLDQGLQFLIQYYNGEERAKGNILERFSAQQFPDLHSELNLSSLELGDSALYFCASSVSRLARAETQYFGPGTRLLVL.

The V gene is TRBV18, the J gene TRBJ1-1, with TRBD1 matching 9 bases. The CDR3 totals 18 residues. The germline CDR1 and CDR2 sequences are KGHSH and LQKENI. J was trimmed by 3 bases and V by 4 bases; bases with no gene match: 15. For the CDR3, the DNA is TGTGCCAGCTCACGACTAGGCACAGGGGGCCTCTTCGACACTGAAGCTTTCTTT. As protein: CASSRLGTGGLFDTEAFF.

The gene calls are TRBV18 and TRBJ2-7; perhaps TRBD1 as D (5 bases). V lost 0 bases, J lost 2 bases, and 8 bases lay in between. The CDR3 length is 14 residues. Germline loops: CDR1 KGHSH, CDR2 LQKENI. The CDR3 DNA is TGTGCCAGCTCACCACCCGGCAGGGCCTACGAGCAGTACTTC. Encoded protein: CASSPPGRAYEQYF.

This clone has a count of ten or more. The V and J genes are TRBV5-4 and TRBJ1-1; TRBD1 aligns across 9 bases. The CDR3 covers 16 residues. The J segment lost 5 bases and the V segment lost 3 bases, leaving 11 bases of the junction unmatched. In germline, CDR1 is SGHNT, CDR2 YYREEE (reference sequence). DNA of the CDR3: TGTGCCAGCAGCTCCGGGACAGGGACACGGGAAACTGAAGCTTTCTTT. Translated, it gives CASSSGTGTRETEAFF.

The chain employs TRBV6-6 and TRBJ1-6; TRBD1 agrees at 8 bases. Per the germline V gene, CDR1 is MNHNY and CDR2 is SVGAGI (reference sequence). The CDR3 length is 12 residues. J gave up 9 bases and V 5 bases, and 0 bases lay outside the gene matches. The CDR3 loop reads CASSQGASPLHF. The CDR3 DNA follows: TGTGCCAGCAGTCAGGGGGCTTCACCCCTCCACTTT.

The CDR3 protein is CASSFYRDRGRETQYF. The DNA of the CDR3 is TGTGCCAGCAGTTTCTATCGGGACAGGGGGCGAGAGACCCAGTACTTC. The chain employs TRBV27 and TRBJ2-5; 12 bases line up with TRBD1. The CDR3 runs 16 residues. J gave up 4 bases and V 3 bases, and 6 bases lay outside the gene matches. Germline lookup yields CDR1 MNHEY and CDR2 SMNVEV (reference sequence).

CDR3 amino acids: CASRPSGSTGELFF. DNA for the CDR3: TGTGCCAGTAGGCCGTCGGGGAGCACCGGGGAGCTGTTTTTT. V gene TRBV19 combines with J gene TRBJ2-2; tentative D call: TRBD2 (5 bases). Germline loops: CDR1 LNHDA, CDR2 SQIVND (reference sequence). The CDR3 is 14 residues long. Trimming shortened V by 6 bases and J by 4 bases, and 12 bases separated the two germline ends.

As DNA, the CDR3 is TGCGCCAGATCAATACCGCCGACAGGGTCTCACTACGAGCAGTACTTC. Translating gives CARSIPPTGSHYEQYF. The chain has TRBV5-1 and TRBJ2-7, with 7 bases fitting TRBD1. Germline V gives CDR1 SGHRS, CDR2 YFSETQ. The V gene end was trimmed by 8 bases and the J gene end by 3 bases; junction bases not matched to a gene: 17. The CDR3 covers 16 residues.

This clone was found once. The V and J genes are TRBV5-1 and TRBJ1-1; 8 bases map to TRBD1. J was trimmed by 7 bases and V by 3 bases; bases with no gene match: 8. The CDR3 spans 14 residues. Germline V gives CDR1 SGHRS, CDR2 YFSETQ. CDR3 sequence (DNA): TGCGCCAGCAGCTGGGGGACAGGCGGACATGAAGCTTTCTTT. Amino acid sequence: CASSWGTGGHEAFF.

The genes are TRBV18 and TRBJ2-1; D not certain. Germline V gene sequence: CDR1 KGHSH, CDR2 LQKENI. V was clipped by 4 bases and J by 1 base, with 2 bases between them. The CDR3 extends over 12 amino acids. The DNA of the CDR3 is TGTGCCAGCTCACTATCCTACAATGAGCAGTTCTTC. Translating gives CASSLSYNEQFF.

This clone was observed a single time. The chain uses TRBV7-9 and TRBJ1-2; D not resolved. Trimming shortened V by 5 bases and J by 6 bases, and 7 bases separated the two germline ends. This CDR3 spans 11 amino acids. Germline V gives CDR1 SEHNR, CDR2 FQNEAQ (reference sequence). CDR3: CASSPGHGYTF. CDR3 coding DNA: TGTGCCAGCAGCCCAGGCCATGGCTACACCTTC. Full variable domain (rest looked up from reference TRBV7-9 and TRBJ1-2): DTGVSQNPRHKITKRGQNVTFRCDPISEHNRLYWYRQTLGQGPEFLTYFQNEAQLEKSRLLSDRFSAERPKGSFSTLEIQRTEQGDSAMYLCASSPGHGYTFGSGTRLTVV.

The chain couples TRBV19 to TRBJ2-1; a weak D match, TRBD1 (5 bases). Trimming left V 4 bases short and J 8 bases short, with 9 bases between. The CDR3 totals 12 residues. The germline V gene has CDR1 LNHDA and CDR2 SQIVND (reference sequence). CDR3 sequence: CASSTTGYEQFF. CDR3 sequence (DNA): TGTGCCAGTAGTACCACAGGTTATGAGCAGTTCTTC.

The CDR3 region is CASSQDRDRVSGLCGYTF. In nucleotides, the CDR3 is TGTGCCAGCAGCCAAGACCGGGACAGGGTCTCGGGCTTGTGTGGCTACACCTTC. The chain combines TRBV14 with TRBJ1-2, with 9 bases fitting TRBD1. J was trimmed by 7 bases and V by 0 bases; bases with no gene match: 15. From germline, CDR1 is SGHDN and CDR2 FVKESK. The CDR3 runs 18 residues.

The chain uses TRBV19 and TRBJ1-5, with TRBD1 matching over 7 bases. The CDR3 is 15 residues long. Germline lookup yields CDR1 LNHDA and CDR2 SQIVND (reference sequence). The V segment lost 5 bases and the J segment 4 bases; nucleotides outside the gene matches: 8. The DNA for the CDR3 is TGTGCCAGTAGTCTCCGGACAGGACAAAATCAGCCCCAGCATTTT. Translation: CASSLRTGQNQPQHF.

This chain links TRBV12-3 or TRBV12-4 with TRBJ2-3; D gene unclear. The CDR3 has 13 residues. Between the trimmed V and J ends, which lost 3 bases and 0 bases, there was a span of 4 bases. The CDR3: CASSFFSTDTQYF. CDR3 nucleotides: TGTGCCAGCAGTTTCTTTAGCACAGATACGCAGTATTTT.

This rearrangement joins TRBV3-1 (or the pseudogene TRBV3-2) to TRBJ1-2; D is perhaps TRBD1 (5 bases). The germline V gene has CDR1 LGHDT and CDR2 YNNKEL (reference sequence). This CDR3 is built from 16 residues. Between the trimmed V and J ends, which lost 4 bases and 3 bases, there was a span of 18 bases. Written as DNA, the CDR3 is TGTGCCAGCAGCCCGTACAGCAGGGAACTATACTATGGCTACACCTTC. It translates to CASSPYSRELYYGYTF.

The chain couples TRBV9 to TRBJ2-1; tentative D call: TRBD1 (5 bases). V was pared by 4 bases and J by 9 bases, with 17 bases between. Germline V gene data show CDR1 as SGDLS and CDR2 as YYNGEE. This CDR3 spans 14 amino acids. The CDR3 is CASSLGAGLGEQFF. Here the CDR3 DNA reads TGTGCCAGCAGCCTAGGGGCAGGGCTCGGTGAGCAGTTCTTC.

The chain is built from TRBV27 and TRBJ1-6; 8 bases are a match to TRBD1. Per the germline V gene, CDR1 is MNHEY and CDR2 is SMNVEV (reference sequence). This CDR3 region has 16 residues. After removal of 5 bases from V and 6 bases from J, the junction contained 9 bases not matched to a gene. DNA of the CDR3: TGTGCCAGCAGTAAGTCGACAGGGGTGGGTAATTCACCCCTCCACTTT. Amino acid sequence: CASSKSTGVGNSPLHF.

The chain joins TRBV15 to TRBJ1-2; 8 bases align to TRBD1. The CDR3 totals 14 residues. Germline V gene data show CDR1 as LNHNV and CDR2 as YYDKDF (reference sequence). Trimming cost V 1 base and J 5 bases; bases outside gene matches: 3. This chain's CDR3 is CATSRGGTGYGYTF. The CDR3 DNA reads TGTGCCACCAGCAGAGGGGGGACAGGTTATGGCTACACCTTC. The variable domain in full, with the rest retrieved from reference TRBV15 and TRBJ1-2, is DAMVIQNPRYQVTQFGKPVTLSCSQTLNHNVMYWYQQKSSQAPKLLFHYYDKDFNNEADTPDNFQSRRPNTSFCFLDIRSPGLGDTAMYLCATSRGGTGYGYTFGSGTRLTVV.

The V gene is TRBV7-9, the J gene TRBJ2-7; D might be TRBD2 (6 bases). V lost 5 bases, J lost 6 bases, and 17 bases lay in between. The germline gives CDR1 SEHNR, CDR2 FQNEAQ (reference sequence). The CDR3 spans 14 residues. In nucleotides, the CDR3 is TGTGCCAGCAGCATTCAAGGGACTTCCGCCGAGCAGTACTTC. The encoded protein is CASSIQGTSAEQYF.

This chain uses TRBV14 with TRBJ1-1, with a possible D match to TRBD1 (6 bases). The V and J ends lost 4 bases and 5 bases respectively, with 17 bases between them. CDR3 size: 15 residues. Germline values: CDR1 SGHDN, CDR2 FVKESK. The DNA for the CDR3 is TGTGCCAGCAGCCTGCCCAGGGGCGGTGGGACTGAAGCTTTCTTT. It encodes CASSLPRGGGTEAFF.

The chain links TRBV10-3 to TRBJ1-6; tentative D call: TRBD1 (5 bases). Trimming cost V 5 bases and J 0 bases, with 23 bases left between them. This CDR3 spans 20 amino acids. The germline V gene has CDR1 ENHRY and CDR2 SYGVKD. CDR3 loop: CAISKDSSKTSISYNSPLHF. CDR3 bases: TGTGCCATCAGTAAAGACAGTTCCAAAACCTCGATCTCCTATAATTCACCCCTCCACTTT.